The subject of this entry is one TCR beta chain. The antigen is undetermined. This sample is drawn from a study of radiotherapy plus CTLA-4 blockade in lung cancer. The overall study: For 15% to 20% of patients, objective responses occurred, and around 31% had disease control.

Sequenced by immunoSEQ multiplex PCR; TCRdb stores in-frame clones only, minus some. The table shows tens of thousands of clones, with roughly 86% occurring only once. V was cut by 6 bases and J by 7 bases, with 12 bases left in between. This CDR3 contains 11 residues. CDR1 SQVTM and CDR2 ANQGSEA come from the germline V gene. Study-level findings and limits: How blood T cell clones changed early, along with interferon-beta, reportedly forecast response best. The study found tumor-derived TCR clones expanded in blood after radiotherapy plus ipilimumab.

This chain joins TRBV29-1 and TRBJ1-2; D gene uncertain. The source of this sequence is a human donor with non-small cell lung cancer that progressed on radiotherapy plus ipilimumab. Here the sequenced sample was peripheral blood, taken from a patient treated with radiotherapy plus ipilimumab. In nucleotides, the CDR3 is TGCAGCGTCCAGTTAGGGTTTGGCTACACCTTC. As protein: CSVQLGFGYTF.